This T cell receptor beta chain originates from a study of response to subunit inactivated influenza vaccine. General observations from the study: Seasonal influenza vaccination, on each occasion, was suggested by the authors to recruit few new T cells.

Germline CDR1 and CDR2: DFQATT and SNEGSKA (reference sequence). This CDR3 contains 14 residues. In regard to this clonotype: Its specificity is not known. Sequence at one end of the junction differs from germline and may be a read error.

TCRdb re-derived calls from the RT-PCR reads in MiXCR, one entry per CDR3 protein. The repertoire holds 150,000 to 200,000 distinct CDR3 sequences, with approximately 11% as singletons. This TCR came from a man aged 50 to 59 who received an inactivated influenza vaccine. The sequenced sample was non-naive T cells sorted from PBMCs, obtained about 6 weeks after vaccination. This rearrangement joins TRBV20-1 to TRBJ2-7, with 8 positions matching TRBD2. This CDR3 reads CSARDREREIEQHF. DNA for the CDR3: TGCAGTGCTAGAGATAGGGAGCGGGAGATCGAGCAGCACTTC.